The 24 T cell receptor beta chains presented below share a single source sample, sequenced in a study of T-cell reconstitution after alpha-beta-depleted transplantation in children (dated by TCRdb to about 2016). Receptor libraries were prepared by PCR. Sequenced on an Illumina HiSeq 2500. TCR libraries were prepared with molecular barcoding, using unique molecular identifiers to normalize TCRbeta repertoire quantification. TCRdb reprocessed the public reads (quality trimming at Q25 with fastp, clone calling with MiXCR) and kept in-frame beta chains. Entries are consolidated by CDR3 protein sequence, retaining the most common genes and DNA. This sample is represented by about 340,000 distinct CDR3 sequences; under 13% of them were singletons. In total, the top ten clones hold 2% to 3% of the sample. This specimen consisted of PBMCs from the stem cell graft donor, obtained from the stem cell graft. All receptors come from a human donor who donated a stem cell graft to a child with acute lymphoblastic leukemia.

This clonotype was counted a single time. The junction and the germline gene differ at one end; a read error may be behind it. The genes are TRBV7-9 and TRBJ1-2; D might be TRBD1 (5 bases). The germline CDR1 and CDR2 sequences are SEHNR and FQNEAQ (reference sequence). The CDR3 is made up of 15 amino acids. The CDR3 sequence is CGSTPAGETNYGYTF. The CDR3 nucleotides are TGTGGCAGCACTCCGGCGGGGGAAACTAACTATGGCTACACCTTC.

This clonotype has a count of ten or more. This chain's CDR3 is CASSPTDRGLGNTIYF. The CDR3 DNA is TGTGCCAGCAGCCCTACTGACAGGGGGCTTGGAAACACCATATATTTT. The rearrangement joins TRBV5-6 to TRBJ1-3; 10 positions match TRBD1. Per the germline V gene, CDR1 is SGHDT and CDR2 is YYEEEE. CDR3 length: 16 residues. J gave up 3 bases and V 4 bases, and 7 bases lay outside the gene matches.

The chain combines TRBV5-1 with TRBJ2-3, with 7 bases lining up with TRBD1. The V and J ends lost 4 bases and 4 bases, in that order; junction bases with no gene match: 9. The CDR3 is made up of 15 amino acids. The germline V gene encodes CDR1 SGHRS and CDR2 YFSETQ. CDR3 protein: CASSRQGVEADTQYF. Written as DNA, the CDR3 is TGCGCCAGCAGCCGACAGGGAGTAGAGGCAGATACGCAGTATTTT.

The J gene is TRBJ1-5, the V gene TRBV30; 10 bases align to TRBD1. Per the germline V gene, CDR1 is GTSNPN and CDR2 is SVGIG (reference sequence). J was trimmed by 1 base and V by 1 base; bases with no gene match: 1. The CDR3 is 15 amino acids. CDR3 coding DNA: TGTGCCTGGAGTGCGGGACAGGGGAGCAATCAGCCCCAGCATTTT. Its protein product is CAWSAGQGSNQPQHF.

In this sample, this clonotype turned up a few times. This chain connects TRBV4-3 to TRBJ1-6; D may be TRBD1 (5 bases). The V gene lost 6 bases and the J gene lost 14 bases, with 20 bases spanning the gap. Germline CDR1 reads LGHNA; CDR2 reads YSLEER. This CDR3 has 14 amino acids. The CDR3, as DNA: TGCGCCAGCAGTAGCGGAACGGGGCTTTCGGCCCTCCACTTT. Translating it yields CASSSGTGLSALHF.

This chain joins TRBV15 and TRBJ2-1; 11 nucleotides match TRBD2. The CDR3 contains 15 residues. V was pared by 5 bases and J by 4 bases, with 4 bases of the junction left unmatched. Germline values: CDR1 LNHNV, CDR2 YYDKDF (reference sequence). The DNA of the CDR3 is TGTGCCACCAGCTTACTAGCGGGAGAATACAATGAGCAGTTCTTC. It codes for CATSLLAGEYNEQFF. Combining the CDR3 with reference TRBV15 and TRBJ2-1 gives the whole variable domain DAMVIQNPRYQVTQFGKPVTLSCSQTLNHNVMYWYQQKSSQAPKLLFHYYDKDFNNEADTPDNFQSRRPNTSFCFLDIRSPGLGDTAMYLCATSLLAGEYNEQFFGPGTRLTVL.

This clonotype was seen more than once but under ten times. In nucleotides, the CDR3 is TGTGCCAGCAGCTTCCTATCCGGGACAGCGTCCTACGAGCAGTACTTC. Protein: CASSFLSGTASYEQYF. The gene calls are TRBV7-8 and TRBJ2-7; TRBD1 matches 7 bases. The CDR3 is 16 residues long. The V gene end was trimmed by 3 bases and the J gene end by 1 base; junction bases not matched to a gene: 9. Germline CDR1 and CDR2: SGHVS and FQNEAQ.

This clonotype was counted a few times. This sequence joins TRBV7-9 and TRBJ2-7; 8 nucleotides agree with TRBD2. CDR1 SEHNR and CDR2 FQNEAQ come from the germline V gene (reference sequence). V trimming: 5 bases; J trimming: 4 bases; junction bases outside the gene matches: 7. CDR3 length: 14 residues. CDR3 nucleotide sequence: TGTGCCAGCAGCCGTGGACTAGCCCTATACGAGCAGTACTTC. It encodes CASSRGLALYEQYF.

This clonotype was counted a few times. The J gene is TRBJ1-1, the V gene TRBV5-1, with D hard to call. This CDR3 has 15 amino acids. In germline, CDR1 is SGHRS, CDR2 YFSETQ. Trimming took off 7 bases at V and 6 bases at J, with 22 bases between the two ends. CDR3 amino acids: CASGNSGQTGAEAFF. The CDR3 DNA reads TGCGCCAGCGGGAACTCTGGCCAAACTGGTGCTGAAGCTTTCTTT.

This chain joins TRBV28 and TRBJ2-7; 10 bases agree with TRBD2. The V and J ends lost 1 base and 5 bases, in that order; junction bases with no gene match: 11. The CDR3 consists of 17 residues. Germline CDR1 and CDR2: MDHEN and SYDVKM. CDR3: CASSLFKGASGSNEQYF. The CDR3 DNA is TGTGCCAGCAGTTTATTCAAAGGGGCTAGCGGGAGCAACGAGCAGTACTTC.

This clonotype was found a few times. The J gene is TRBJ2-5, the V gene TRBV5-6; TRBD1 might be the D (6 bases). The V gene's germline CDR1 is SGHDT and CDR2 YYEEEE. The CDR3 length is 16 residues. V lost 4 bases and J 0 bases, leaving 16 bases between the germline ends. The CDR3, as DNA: TGTGCCAGCAGCCCGTGGGGACATTTGTACCAAGAGACCCAGTACTTC. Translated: CASSPWGHLYQETQYF.

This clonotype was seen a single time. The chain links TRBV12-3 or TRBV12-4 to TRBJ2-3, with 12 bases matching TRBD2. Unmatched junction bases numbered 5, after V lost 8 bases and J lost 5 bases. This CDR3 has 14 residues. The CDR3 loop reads CASDPGLAGDTQYF. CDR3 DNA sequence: TGTGCCAGCGATCCGGGACTAGCGGGAGATACGCAGTATTTT.

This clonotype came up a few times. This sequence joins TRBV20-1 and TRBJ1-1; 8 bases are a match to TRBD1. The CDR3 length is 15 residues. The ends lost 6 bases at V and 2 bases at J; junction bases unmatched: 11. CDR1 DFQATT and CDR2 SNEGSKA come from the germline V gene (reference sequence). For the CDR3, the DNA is TGCAGTGCCCCAACCGTGACAGGGGCTAACACTGAAGCTTTCTTT. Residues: CSAPTVTGANTEAFF.

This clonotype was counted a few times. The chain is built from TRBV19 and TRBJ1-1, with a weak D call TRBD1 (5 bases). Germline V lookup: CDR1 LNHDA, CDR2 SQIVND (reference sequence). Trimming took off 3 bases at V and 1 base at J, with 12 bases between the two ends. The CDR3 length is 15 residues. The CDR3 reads CASSIGTAGNTEAFF. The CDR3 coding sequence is TGTGCCAGTAGTATCGGGACCGCGGGGAACACTGAAGCTTTCTTT.

The CDR3: CASSPKGETQYF. The CDR3 nucleotides are TGTGCCAGCTCACCAAAGGGAGAGACCCAGTACTTC. J is TRBJ2-5 and V is TRBV18, with D unresolved. The germline gives CDR1 KGHSH, CDR2 LQKENI. The CDR3 totals 12 residues. V was shortened by 2 bases and J by 4 bases, with 5 bases between the two germline ends.

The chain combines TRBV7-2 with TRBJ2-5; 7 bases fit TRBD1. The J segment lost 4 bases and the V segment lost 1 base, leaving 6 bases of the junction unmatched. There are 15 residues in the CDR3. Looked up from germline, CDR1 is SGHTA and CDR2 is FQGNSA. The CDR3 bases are TGTGCCAGCAGCTTAGGACAGGGAGATGGAGAGACCCAGTACTTC. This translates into CASSLGQGDGETQYF. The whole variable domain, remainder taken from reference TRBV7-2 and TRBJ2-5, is GAGVSQSPSNKVTEKGKDVELRCDPISGHTALYWYRQSLGQGLEFLIYFQGNSAPDKSGLPSDRFSAERTGGSVSTLTIQRTQQEDSAVYLCASSLGQGDGETQYFGPGTRLLVL.

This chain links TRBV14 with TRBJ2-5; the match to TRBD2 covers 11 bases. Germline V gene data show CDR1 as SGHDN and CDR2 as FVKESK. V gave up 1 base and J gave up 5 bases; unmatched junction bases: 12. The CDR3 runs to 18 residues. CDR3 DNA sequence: TGTGCCAGCAGCCAAGCCAGAGCTAGCGGGAGGCCGGTGGAGACCCAGTACTTC. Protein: CASSQARASGRPVETQYF.

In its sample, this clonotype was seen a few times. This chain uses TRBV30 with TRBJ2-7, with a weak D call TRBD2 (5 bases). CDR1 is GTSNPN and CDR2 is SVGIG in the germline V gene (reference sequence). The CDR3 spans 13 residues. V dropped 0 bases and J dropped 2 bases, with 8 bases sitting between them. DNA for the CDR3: TGTGCCTGGAGTGTCCTAGCTGCCTACGAGCAGTACTTC. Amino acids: CAWSVLAAYEQYF.

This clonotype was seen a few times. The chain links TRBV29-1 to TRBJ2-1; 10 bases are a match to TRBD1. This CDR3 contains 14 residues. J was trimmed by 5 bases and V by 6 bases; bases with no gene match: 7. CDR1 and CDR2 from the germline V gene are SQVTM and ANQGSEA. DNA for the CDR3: TGCAGCGTGGAGGGACAGGGGATTGACAATGAGCAGTTCTTC. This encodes CSVEGQGIDNEQFF.

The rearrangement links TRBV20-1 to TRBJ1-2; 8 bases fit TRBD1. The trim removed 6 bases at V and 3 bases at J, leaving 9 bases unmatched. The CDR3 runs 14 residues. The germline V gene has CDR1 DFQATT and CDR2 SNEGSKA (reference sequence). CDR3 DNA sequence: TGCAGTGCGCCGAGCGGGACAGGCCACTATGGCTACACCTTC. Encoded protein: CSAPSGTGHYGYTF.

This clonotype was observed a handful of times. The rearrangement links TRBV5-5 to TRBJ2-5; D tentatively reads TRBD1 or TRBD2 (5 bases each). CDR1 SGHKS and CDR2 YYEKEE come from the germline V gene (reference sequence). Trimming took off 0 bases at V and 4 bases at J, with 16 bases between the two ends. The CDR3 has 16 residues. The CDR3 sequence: CASSLGGSVGTETQYF. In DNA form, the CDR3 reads TGTGCCAGCAGCTTGGGGGGGTCCGTGGGGACAGAGACCCAGTACTTC.

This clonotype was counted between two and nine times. CDR3 nucleotide sequence: TGTGCCAGCAGCTTATTGGACAGGGGAGGGCATCAGCCCCAGCATTTT. Its protein product is CASSLLDRGGHQPQHF. This chain joins TRBV7-2 and TRBJ1-5, with 9 bases lining up with TRBD1. The V gene's germline CDR1 is SGHTA and CDR2 FQGNSA. J lost 5 bases, V lost 2 bases, and 7 bases had no gene match. CDR3 size: 16 residues. Variable domain in full (rest from reference TRBV7-2 and TRBJ1-5): GAGVSQSPSNKVTEKGKDVELRCDPISGHTALYWYRQSLGQGLEFLIYFQGNSAPDKSGLPSDRFSAERTGGSVSTLTIQRTQQEDSAVYLCASSLLDRGGHQPQHFGDGTRLSIL.

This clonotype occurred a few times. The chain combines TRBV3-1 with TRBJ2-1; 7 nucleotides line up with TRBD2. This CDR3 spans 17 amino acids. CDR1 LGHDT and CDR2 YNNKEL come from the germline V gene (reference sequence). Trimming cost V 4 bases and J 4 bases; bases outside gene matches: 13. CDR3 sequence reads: CASSPPPRGEGYNEQFF. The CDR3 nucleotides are TGTGCCAGCAGCCCCCCTCCTCGGGGGGAGGGTTACAATGAGCAGTTCTTC.

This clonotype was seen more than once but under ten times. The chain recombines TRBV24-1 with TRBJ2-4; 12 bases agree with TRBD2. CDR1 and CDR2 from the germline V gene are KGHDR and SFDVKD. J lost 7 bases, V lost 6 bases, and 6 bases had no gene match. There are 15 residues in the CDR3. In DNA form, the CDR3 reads TGTGCCACCAGTCCTTCAGGACTAGCGGGGAACATTCAGTACTTC. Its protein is CATSPSGLAGNIQYF.